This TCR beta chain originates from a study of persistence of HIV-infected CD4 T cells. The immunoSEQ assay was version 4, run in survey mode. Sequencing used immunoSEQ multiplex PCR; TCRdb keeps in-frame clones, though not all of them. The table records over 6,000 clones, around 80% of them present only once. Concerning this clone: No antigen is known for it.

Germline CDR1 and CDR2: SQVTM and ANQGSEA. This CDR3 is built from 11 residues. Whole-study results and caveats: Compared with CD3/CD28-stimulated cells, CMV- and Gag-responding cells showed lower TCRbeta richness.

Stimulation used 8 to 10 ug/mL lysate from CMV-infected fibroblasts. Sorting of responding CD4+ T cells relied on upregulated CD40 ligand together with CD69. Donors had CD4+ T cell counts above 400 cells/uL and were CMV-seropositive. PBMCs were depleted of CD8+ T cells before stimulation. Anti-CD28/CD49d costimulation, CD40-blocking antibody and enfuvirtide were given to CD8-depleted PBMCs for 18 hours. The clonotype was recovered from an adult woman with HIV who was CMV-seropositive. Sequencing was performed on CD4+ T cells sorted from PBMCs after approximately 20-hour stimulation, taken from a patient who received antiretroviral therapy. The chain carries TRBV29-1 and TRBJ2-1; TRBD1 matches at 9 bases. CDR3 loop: CSWDRDNEQFF. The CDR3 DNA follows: TGCTCTTGGGACAGGGACAATGAGCAGTTCTTC.